These 15 T cell receptor beta chains were sequenced from one sample in a study of neurological immune-mediated disorders (dated by TCRdb to about 2019). To prepare the library, 5' RACE was applied. Sequencing used an Illumina HiSeq 2500. TCRdb redid the processing of the public reads, applying fastp at Q25 and MiXCR, and retained in-frame beta chains. CDR3 protein duplicates are merged, each entry listing the most common genes and DNA. This sample gives 15,000 to 20,000 distinct CDR3 sequences in total; about 10% of them show up just once. Clones ranked in the top ten supply 25% to 30% of the sample. The sequenced sample was CD8+ T cells from blood. Receptors originate from a woman aged 45-59 years in good health.

Ten or more counts support this clonotype. The chain recombines TRBV27 with TRBJ2-1; D is possibly TRBD2 (6 bases). Germline V lookup: CDR1 MNHEY, CDR2 SMNVEV (reference sequence). The CDR3 totals 12 residues. Trimming removed 5 bases from V and 4 bases from J, with 6 bases in between. CDR3 sequence: CASSGGYNEQFF. As DNA, the CDR3 is TGTGCCAGCAGTGGGGGGTACAATGAGCAGTTCTTC.

There are many counts of this clonotype. V and J are TRBV6-5 and TRBJ2-7; possible D gene TRBD2, 6 bases. CDR1 MNHEY and CDR2 SVGAGI come from the germline V gene. The CDR3 length is 13 residues. Trimming shortened V by 2 bases and J by 2 bases, and 7 bases separated the two germline ends. CDR3 region: CASSYASAYEQYF. The CDR3 DNA reads TGTGCCAGCAGTTACGCTAGCGCCTACGAGCAGTACTTC.

The table lists this clonotype with many counts. CDR3 nucleotides: TGTGCCGTCGATGGGGGAGGTTCCTACGAGCAGTACTTC. Encoded protein: CAVDGGGSYEQYF. V usage is TRBV30 and J usage is TRBJ2-7; a possible D gene is TRBD2 (6 bases). The germline gives CDR1 GTSNPN, CDR2 SVGIG (reference sequence). V was trimmed by 8 bases and J by 1 base, leaving 15 bases between them. The CDR3 consists of 13 residues.

This clonotype came up many times. CDR3 residues: CASKPDGSPGNIQYF. DNA for the CDR3: TGCGCCAGCAAACCCGACGGGTCCCCAGGGAACATTCAGTACTTC. This chain connects TRBV5-1 to TRBJ2-4; D perhaps matches TRBD1 (5 bases). Looked up from germline, CDR1 is SGHRS and CDR2 is YFSETQ. The CDR3 contains 15 residues. V was trimmed by 6 bases and J by 7 bases, leaving 20 bases between them. Full variable domain (remainder filled in from reference TRBV5-1 and TRBJ2-4): KAGVTQTPRYLIKTRGQQVTLSCSPISGHRSVSWYQQTPGQGLQFLFEYFSETQRNKGNFPGRFSGRQFSNSRSEMNVSTLELGDSALYLCASKPDGSPGNIQYFGAGTRLSVL.

This clonotype was seen ten or more times. V and J are TRBV28 and TRBJ2-7; 9 bases agree with TRBD1. The CDR3 is 14 residues long. V gave up 5 bases and J gave up 4 bases; unmatched junction bases: 6. Germline CDR1 reads MDHEN; CDR2 reads SYDVKM. CDR3 sequence reads: CASSEFGTGYEQYF. The CDR3 bases are TGTGCCAGCAGTGAGTTTGGGACAGGGTACGAGCAGTACTTC.

Ten or more counts support this clonotype. The chain couples TRBV5-1 to TRBJ2-1; no clear D gene. Looked up from germline, CDR1 is SGHRS and CDR2 is YFSETQ. Trimming removed 3 bases at V and 2 bases at J, with 6 bases between. The CDR3 runs to 13 residues. The CDR3 region has the DNA TGCGCCAGCAGCTCAGACACCTACAATGAGCAGTTCTTC. It codes for CASSSDTYNEQFF.

This clonotype was detected ten times or more. The chain combines TRBV7-8 with TRBJ1-5, with D maybe TRBD1 (5 bases). Trimming pared 1 base from V and 6 bases from J, leaving 10 bases between. This CDR3 has 14 residues. Germline CDR1 SGHVS, CDR2 FQNEAQ. CDR3 sequence (DNA): TGTGCCAGCAGCTTAGGCAGGGCCGCTCAGCCCCAGCATTTT. It specifies CASSLGRAAQPQHF. The complete variable domain, with remaining parts taken from reference TRBV7-8 and TRBJ1-5, reads GAGVSQSPRYKVAKRGQDVALRCDPISGHVSLFWYQQALGQGPEFLTYFQNEAQLDKSGLPSDRFFAERPEGSVSTLKIQRTQQEDSAVYLCASSLGRAAQPQHFGDGTRLSIL.

In this sample, this clonotype turned up many times. The chain uses TRBV24-1 and TRBJ2-2; TRBD1 agrees at 8 bases. From germline, CDR1 is KGHDR and CDR2 SFDVKD. Trimming cost V 4 bases and J 6 bases; bases outside gene matches: 9. The CDR3 totals 16 residues. CDR3 nucleotides: TGTGCCACCAGTGACCCTGACAGGGGACCGGCCGGGGAGCTGTTTTTT. This translates into CATSDPDRGPAGELFF.

At least ten counts were recorded for this clonotype. This CDR3 is CASSAAHRTDTQYF. CDR3 nucleotides: TGTGCCAGCAGCGCCGCCCACAGAACAGATACGCAGTATTTT. The chain joins TRBV7-9 to TRBJ2-3; D unresolved. Germline lookup yields CDR1 SEHNR and CDR2 FQNEAQ (reference sequence). V was pared by 5 bases and J by 3 bases, with 12 bases between. The CDR3 length is 14 residues.

This clonotype was observed at least ten times. The CDR3 spells CASSPTAIYEQYF. Here the CDR3 DNA reads TGTGCCAGCAGTCCGACAGCAATCTACGAGCAGTACTTC. This chain uses TRBV27 with TRBJ2-7; tentatively, D is TRBD1 (5 bases). V was trimmed by 5 bases and J by 3 bases, leaving 11 bases between them. Looked up from germline, CDR1 is MNHEY and CDR2 is SMNVEV (reference sequence). This CDR3 spans 13 amino acids.

This clonotype was recorded many times. The genes are TRBV6-5 and TRBJ2-7; D is ambiguous. Germline-derived CDR1 and CDR2 are MNHEY and SVGAGI. The CDR3 loop spans 12 amino acids. With 4 bases removed from V and 6 bases from J, the gap between germline ends came to 10 bases. CDR3 sequence: CASSSGSGEQYF. In DNA form, the CDR3 reads TGTGCCAGCAGTTCCGGATCGGGCGAGCAGTACTTC.

This clonotype was counted many times. The V and J genes are TRBV27 and TRBJ1-5; no firm D call. Trimming stripped 7 bases from V and 2 bases from J, with 9 bases between. CDR1 is MNHEY, CDR2 SMNVEV, per germline (reference sequence). There are 13 residues in the CDR3. DNA of the CDR3: TGTGCCAGCAAGAGGACTGGCAATCAGCCCCAGCATTTT. Its translation is CASKRTGNQPQHF.

This clonotype was counted many times. The chain recombines TRBV20-1 with TRBJ2-2; D remains unclear. Germline V lookup: CDR1 DFQATT, CDR2 SNEGSKA (reference sequence). V lost 4 bases and J 3 bases, leaving 9 bases between the germline ends. CDR3 length: 13 amino acids. Here the CDR3 reads CSATPPDTGELFF. The CDR3, as DNA: TGCAGTGCTACCCCCCCGGACACCGGGGAGCTGTTTTTT.

The sample holds many counts of this clonotype. The chain links TRBV27 to TRBJ2-3, with D possibly called TRBD1 or TRBD2 (5 bases each). This CDR3 region has 16 residues. Between the trimmed V and J ends, which lost 5 bases and 0 bases, there was a span of 15 bases. Germline assignment: CDR1 MNHEY and CDR2 SMNVEV (reference sequence). The CDR3 sequence: CASSSVRGVSTDTQYF. As DNA, the CDR3 is TGTGCCAGCAGTAGCGTAAGAGGGGTTAGCACAGATACGCAGTATTTT.

The table lists this clonotype with many counts. The J gene is TRBJ2-3, the V gene TRBV15, with D uncertain. CDR1 is LNHNV and CDR2 is YYDKDF in the germline V gene (reference sequence). CDR3 length: 15 amino acids. V was pared by 3 bases and J by 5 bases, with 15 bases between. CDR3 DNA sequence: TGTGCCACCAGCAGCTCAGGATCCCCCTTAGATACGCAGTATTTT. Encoded protein: CATSSSGSPLDTQYF.